The rows below give T cell receptor beta chains drawn from one sample of a study of technical replicates of blood from several donors. Clones were sequenced by immunoSEQ multiplex PCR, and TCRdb holds only the in-frame ones, with some missing. The sample consists of 85,000 to 90,000 clones, just under 95% of them appearing once. The sequencing sample was made of T cells isolated from PBMCs. The receptors here all came from a human donor in good health. Both conserved end residues are part of each CDR3. Fields, in order: J gene, D gene, V gene, clone size, CDR3 protein, CDR3 DNA. The D gene is left open where the match is weak. The size entry is marked missing in some rows and otherwise reads once, few, many or a size class.

J: TRBJ1-1; D: NA; V: TRBV6-1; size: NA; CDR3: CAINGVYTEAFF; DNA: TGTGCCATTAACGGGGTATACACTGAAGCTTTCTTT
J: TRBJ1-1; D: NA; V: TRBV5-1; size: NA; CDR3: CASSSGALSANTEAFF; DNA: TGCGCCAGCAGCTCCGGAGCGCTTTCGGCGAACACTGAAGCTTTCTTT
J: TRBJ2-5; D: NA; V: TRBV6-6; size: NA; CDR3: CASCVPPSETQYF; DNA: TGTGCCAGCTGCGTTCCCCCGTCAGAGACCCAGTACTTC
J: TRBJ2-3; D: NA; V: TRBV7-9; size: once; CDR3: CASSPTSSTDTQYF; DNA: TGTGCCAGCAGCCCAACTTCTAGCACAGATACGCAGTATTTT
J: TRBJ2-1; D: NA; V: TRBV6-6; size: NA; CDR3: CASNLASSYNEQFF; DNA: TGTGCCAGCAATCTAGCGTCATCCTACAATGAGCAGTTCTTC
J: TRBJ1-1; D: NA; V: TRBV2; size: few; CDR3: CASSDRFVENTEAFF; DNA: TGTGCCAGCAGTGATCGCTTCGTAGAGAACACTGAAGCTTTCTTT
J: TRBJ2-7; D: TRBD2; V: TRBV14; size: NA; CDR3: CASSPNLGLSFSYEQYF; DNA: TGTGCCAGCAGCCCCAACCTGGGACTATCCTTCTCCTACGAGCAGTACTTC
J: TRBJ2-3; D: NA; V: TRBV7-3; size: NA; CDR3: CASSESGVDTQYF; DNA: TGTGCCAGCAGCGAATCGGGTGTAGATACGCAGTATTTT
J: TRBJ2-2; D: NA; V: TRBV6-6; size: NA; CDR3: CASSTRPGSGELFF; DNA: TGTGCCAGCAGTACCCGACCAGGATCCGGGGAGCTGTTTTTT
J: TRBJ1-1; D: NA; V: TRBV6-5; size: once; CDR3: CASSYSRANTEAFF; DNA: TGTGCCAGCAGTTACTCGCGGGCGAACACTGAAGCTTTCTTT
J: TRBJ1-2; D: NA; V: TRBV7-9; size: NA; CDR3: CASSLSGRVEGYTF; DNA: TGTGCCAGCAGCTTAAGTGGCAGGGTAGAAGGCTACACCTTC
J: TRBJ1-5; D: TRBD1; V: TRBV4-1; size: NA; CDR3: CASSPGQGAGQPQHF; DNA: TGCGCCAGCAGCCCCGGACAGGGGGCGGGTCAGCCCCAGCATTTT